These 5 T cell receptor beta chains came from one sample sequenced in a study of technical replicates of blood from several donors. Produced via immunoSEQ multiplex PCR; TCRdb's table is partial and in-frame only. The sample holds approximately 78,000 clones, over 95% seen once. Material: T cells isolated from PBMCs. Receptors originate from a human donor in good health.

The chain recombines TRBV9 with TRBJ1-3, with 10 bases lining up with TRBD1. This CDR3 is 18 amino acids long. Per the germline V gene, CDR1 is SGDLS and CDR2 is YYNGEE. Trimming cost V 5 bases and J 3 bases; bases outside gene matches: 14. The CDR3 sequence is CASSSLGGGQGYGNTIYF. CDR3 coding DNA: TGTGCCAGCAGTTCCTTGGGGGGGGGACAGGGGTATGGAAACACCATATATTTT.

The gene calls are TRBV29-1 and TRBJ2-7, with TRBD2 identical over 8 bases. V lost 5 bases and J lost 6; bases outside the gene matches: 12. CDR3 size: 14 residues. Per the germline V gene, CDR1 is SQVTM and CDR2 is ANQGSEA. The CDR3 bases are TGCAGCGTTCTCCCCAACGGGGGGGTCCGCGAGCAGTACTTC. This encodes CSVLPNGGVREQYF.

The count of this clone is one. The V gene is TRBV10-1, the J gene TRBJ1-1; perhaps TRBD1 as D (5 bases). The germline gives CDR1 WNHNN, CDR2 SYGVQD (reference sequence). Trimming took 9 bases from V and 1 from J, leaving 18 bases between them. This CDR3 contains 15 residues. The CDR3 region is CASQPGGTRNTEAFF. The CDR3 DNA reads TGCGCCAGTCAACCTGGGGGGACGAGGAACACTGAAGCTTTCTTT.

The chain is built from TRBV5-4 and TRBJ2-3; 9 bases match TRBD2. V lost 0 bases and J lost 6; bases outside the gene matches: 5. The CDR3 is 15 amino acids. The germline V gene has CDR1 SGHNT and CDR2 YYREEE (reference sequence). CDR3 sequence (DNA): TGTGCCAGCAGCTTGGTGACTAGCGGAGGGGATACGCAGTATTTT. Protein sequence: CASSLVTSGGDTQYF.

The chain combines TRBV4-1 with TRBJ1-1, with D perhaps TRBD1 (5 bases). Per the germline V gene, CDR1 is MGHRA and CDR2 is YSYEKL. The germline V and J ends were trimmed by 4 bases and 1 base, with 13 bases remaining between them. This CDR3 comprises 15 residues. Here the CDR3 DNA reads TGCGCCAGCAGCCTCGTCGGGGGAAAGAACACTGAAGCTTTCTTT. It is translated as CASSLVGGKNTEAFF.